Presented here are 27 T cell receptor beta chains from one specimen sequenced in a study of sequential checkpoint blockade in melanoma. Produced via immunoSEQ multiplex PCR; TCRdb's table is partial and in-frame only. The sample has around 5,200 clones, 20% seen once; the top ten hold about a sixth. Indicated treatment: randomized to nivolumab then ipilimumab (arm A) or the reverse (arm B). This sample comprised tumor tissue (inferred from file names), obtained from a patient given nivolumab and ipilimumab in sequence. Source of these receptors: a human donor with melanoma.

This clone is medium-sized in the sample. The V and J genes are TRBV19 and TRBJ1-2, with 7 positions matching TRBD1. This CDR3 is built from 12 residues. V shed 9 bases, J shed 3 bases, and the junction held 4 bases outside the gene matches. The germline gives CDR1 LNHDA, CDR2 SQIVND (reference sequence). The CDR3 DNA follows: TGTGCCAGCGGGACAGAGGACTATGGCTACACCTTC. Its protein is CASGTEDYGYTF.

The V gene is TRBV5-1, the J gene TRBJ1-2; D is perhaps TRBD1 (6 bases). With 0 bases removed from V and 8 bases from J, the gap between germline ends came to 17 bases. The germline gives CDR1 SGHRS, CDR2 YFSETQ. CDR3 size: 15 residues. The CDR3 DNA sequence: TGCGCCAGCAGCTTGGGAGGGCGGGGGGCCAAAGGCTACACCTTC. It translates to CASSLGGRGAKGYTF.

The J gene is TRBJ1-5, the V gene TRBV28; 12 bases fit TRBD1. The germline CDR1 and CDR2 sequences are MDHEN and SYDVKM. J gave up 2 bases and V 7 bases, and 9 bases lay outside the gene matches. The CDR3 is 17 amino acids. The CDR3 region is CASNLLGTGGGNQPQHF. The CDR3 DNA reads as TGTGCCAGCAACTTATTGGGGACAGGGGGCGGCAATCAGCCCCAGCATTTT.

This chain links TRBV15 with TRBJ2-1, with 8 positions matching TRBD2. Germline V CDR1 and CDR2: LNHNV, YYDKDF (reference sequence). Losses at the gene ends were 1 base for V and 2 bases for J; bases not matched to a gene: 1. The CDR3 runs 15 residues. CDR3 protein: CATSRAGGPYNEQFF. The CDR3 DNA sequence: TGTGCCACCAGCAGAGCGGGGGGGCCCTACAATGAGCAGTTCTTC.

The chain couples TRBV6-8 to TRBJ1-5, with TRBD1 identical over 11 bases. The CDR3 has 14 amino acids. The ends lost 4 bases at V and 15 bases at J; junction bases unmatched: 11. Germline loops: CDR1 MNHGY, CDR2 SAAAGT. CDR3 amino acids: CASSSPGTGGRMHF. DNA for the CDR3: TGTGCCAGCAGTTCTCCCGGGACAGGGGGTAGAATGCATTTT.

Only a few counts were recorded for this clone. V gene TRBV6-8 combines with J gene TRBJ1-2; 7 bases are shared with TRBD1. The CDR3 loop spans 12 amino acids. Losses at the gene ends were 10 bases for V and 4 bases for J; bases not matched to a gene: 6. Germline CDR1 MNHGY, CDR2 SAAAGT. The CDR3 protein is CAIRGDGYGYTF. For the CDR3, the DNA is TGTGCCATCAGGGGGGACGGCTATGGCTACACCTTC.

This clone is categorized as large (0.1 to 1%). The chain couples TRBV9 to TRBJ2-2, with 12 positions matching TRBD2. Trimming at V came to 4 bases and at J to 3 bases, leaving 4 bases not matched to a gene. The CDR3 contains 16 residues. Germline CDR1 and CDR2: SGDLS and YYNGEE. The CDR3 sequence is CASSPWTSGDTGELFF. The CDR3 region has the DNA TGTGCCAGCAGCCCTTGGACTAGCGGGGACACCGGGGAGCTGTTTTTT.

The chain joins TRBV6-8 to TRBJ1-1; D is uncertain. The CDR3 is 13 amino acids. V was cut by 8 bases and J by 5 bases, with 15 bases left in between. The germline V gene encodes CDR1 MNHGY and CDR2 SAAAGT. The CDR3, as DNA: TGTGCCAGCTTACGGACGGGAGGGACTGAAGCTTTCTTT. It translates to CASLRTGGTEAFF.

This clone is labeled medium-sized. The chain carries TRBV11-3 and TRBJ2-1, with 7 bases aligning to TRBD1. Germline V gene lookup returns CDR1 SGHNT and CDR2 YENEEA. V trimming: 2 bases; J trimming: 6 bases; junction bases outside the gene matches: 13. The CDR3 spans 17 residues. Here the CDR3 DNA reads TGTGCCAGCAGCTTAAAAGGCCGGCAGGGGGTAGGCAATGAGCAGTTCTTC. Translating gives CASSLKGRQGVGNEQFF.

This clone was detected many times. V is TRBV4-1 and J is TRBJ1-1; no clear D. Per germline, CDR1 MGHRA and CDR2 YSYEKL. V was cut by 3 bases and J by 0 bases, with 11 bases left in between. The CDR3 sequence is 15 residues long. This CDR3 reads CASSQETILNTEAFF. CDR3 DNA sequence: TGCGCCAGCAGCCAGGAAACAATTCTGAACACTGAAGCTTTCTTT.

The chain recombines TRBV18 with TRBJ1-4, with TRBD1 identical over 7 bases. CDR3 size: 17 residues. Losses at the gene ends were 4 bases for V and 0 bases for J; bases not matched to a gene: 8. The germline V gene encodes CDR1 KGHSH and CDR2 LQKENI. The CDR3 here is CASSLGTAYSTNEKLFF. The CDR3 region has the DNA TGTGCCAGCTCACTCGGGACAGCTTATTCAACTAATGAAAAACTGTTTTTT.

The V call is TRBV6-8, the J call TRBJ1-2; D not resolved. Trimming left V 1 base short and J 0 bases short, with 9 bases between. Germline-derived CDR1 and CDR2 are MNHGY and SAAAGT. The CDR3 has 15 amino acids. CDR3 region: CASSYYPLPNYGYTF. The DNA of the CDR3 is TGTGCCAGCAGTTACTATCCATTACCTAACTATGGCTACACCTTC.

By sample fraction, this clone is medium-sized (0.01 to 0.1%). The genes are TRBV5-1 and TRBJ2-1, with TRBD2 matching 8 bases. The V gene's germline CDR1 is SGHRS and CDR2 YFSETQ. The CDR3 covers 15 residues. Trimming removed 1 base from V and 2 bases from J; junction bases left unmatched: 2. The chain's CDR3 is CASSLREGTYNEQFF. The CDR3 nucleotides are TGCGCCAGCAGCTTGCGGGAGGGGACCTACAATGAGCAGTTCTTC.

In this sample, this clone is medium-sized. The chain uses TRBV9 and TRBJ1-2; TRBD1 agrees at 7 bases. CDR1 is SGDLS and CDR2 is YYNGEE in the germline V gene. V was clipped by 6 bases and J by 7 bases; unmatched bases: 18. This CDR3 has 16 amino acids. The CDR3 loop reads CASTPEGQLLVGGYTF. CDR3 coding DNA: TGTGCCAGCACCCCTGAGGGACAGTTGTTAGTAGGTGGCTACACCTTC.

V gene TRBV30 combines with J gene TRBJ1-1; D may be TRBD1 (6 bases). Germline V lookup: CDR1 GTSNPN, CDR2 SVGIG (reference sequence). The V and J ends lost 4 bases and 1 base respectively, with 16 bases between them. This CDR3 is 15 amino acids long. The CDR3 protein is CAWKKNRVRNTEAFF. CDR3 in DNA: TGTGCCTGGAAAAAGAACAGGGTAAGGAACACTGAAGCTTTCTTT.

By share of the sample, this clone is medium-sized (0.01 to 0.1%). A junction end diverges from the germline sequence, so it may reflect a read error. The J gene is TRBJ1-2, the V gene TRBV6-8; D call uncertain. Germline-derived CDR1 and CDR2 are MNHGY and SAAAGT. The CDR3 sequence is 14 residues long. CDR3 residues: CAISTARELGGYTF. CDR3 sequence (DNA): TGTGCCATCAGTACCGCCCGGGAGTTAGGTGGCTACACCTTC.

This chain links TRBV28 with TRBJ2-1; the match to TRBD2 covers 12 bases. There are 17 residues in the CDR3. V was pared by 4 bases and J by 1 base, with 5 bases of the junction left unmatched. In germline, CDR1 is MDHEN, CDR2 SYDVKM. The CDR3 DNA sequence: TGTGCCAGCAGTTGGCCTACTAGCGGGGGGTCCTACAATGAGCAGTTCTTC. Protein sequence: CASSWPTSGGSYNEQFF.

The chain combines TRBV7-6 with TRBJ2-3, with 12 bases aligning to TRBD2. The length of the CDR3 is 17 residues. CDR1 and CDR2 (germline): SGHVS, FNYEAQ. V gave up 4 bases and J gave up 2 bases; unmatched junction bases: 7. The CDR3 here is CASSSSGGAIHTDTQYF. CDR3 DNA: TGTGCCAGCAGCTCTAGCGGGGGGGCTATTCACACAGATACGCAGTATTTT.

There are a few counts of this clone. V usage is TRBV6-8 and J usage is TRBJ2-5; D possibly corresponds to TRBD2 (6 bases). The CDR3 length is 16 residues. Trimming removed 3 bases from V and 5 bases from J, with 19 bases in between. CDR1 MNHGY and CDR2 SAAAGT come from the germline V gene. Written as DNA, the CDR3 is TGTGCCAGCAGTTATTCGGGACTCCCTTCCATGGAGACCCAGTACTTC. Its protein product is CASSYSGLPSMETQYF.

This clone was seen a few times. The rearrangement uses TRBV7-1 and TRBJ2-2; 7 bases align to TRBD2. TRBV7-1 is assigned to the ORF class and has an uncertain function. Germline trimming cut 5 bases from V and 1 base from J; bases unmatched to any gene: 7. The CDR3 runs 16 residues. The CDR3 region is CASSQDGTKNTGELFF. For the CDR3, the DNA is TGTGCCAGCAGCCAAGATGGGACTAAGAACACCGGGGAGCTGTTTTTT.

There are many counts of this clone. The rearrangement uses TRBV11-3 and TRBJ2-1; the match to TRBD2 covers 8 bases. This CDR3 has 15 amino acids. Germline values: CDR1 SGHNT, CDR2 YENEEA. J gave up 7 bases and V 3 bases, and 8 bases lay outside the gene matches. In DNA form, the CDR3 reads TGTGCCAGCAGCTTGGGGCGGGGGGCTTGGAATGAGCAGTTCTTC. Amino acids: CASSLGRGAWNEQFF.

This clone was seen a few times. The chain joins TRBV19 to TRBJ1-3; D is uncertain. The V and J ends lost 5 bases and 0 bases respectively, with 14 bases between them. This CDR3 is 16 amino acids long. Germline V gene lookup returns CDR1 LNHDA and CDR2 SQIVND (reference sequence). As DNA, the CDR3 is TGTGCCAGTAGTCTTAGACCATATAGCTCTGGAAACACCATATATTTT. Its protein is CASSLRPYSSGNTIYF.

This clone was counted a few times. The chain has TRBV6-8 and TRBJ1-6; TRBD1 is a possible D gene (5 bases). The germline gives CDR1 MNHGY, CDR2 SAAAGT. This CDR3 has 15 amino acids. V lost 6 bases and J lost 10, with 19 bases in between. In nucleotides, the CDR3 is TGTGCCAGCAGGACGTATAGGGACTCGGCCTCACCCCTCCACTTT. Translating gives CASRTYRDSASPLHF.

By sample fraction, this clone is medium-sized. The chain uses TRBV11-3 and TRBJ2-3; the match to TRBD2 covers 11 bases. Germline V gene lookup returns CDR1 SGHNT and CDR2 YENEEA. Trimming took 3 bases from V and 4 from J; bases not matched to a gene: 6. The CDR3 sequence is 16 residues long. The CDR3 is CASSFPTSGNSDTQYF. CDR3 DNA: TGTGCCAGCAGCTTCCCGACTAGCGGGAACTCAGATACGCAGTATTTT.

The J gene is TRBJ2-3, the V gene TRBV7-8; D possibly matches TRBD1 or TRBD2 (5 bases each). This CDR3 region has 14 residues. V was clipped by 6 bases and J by 2 bases, with 12 bases between them. Germline CDR1 is SGHVS and CDR2 is FQNEAQ. The CDR3 DNA reads as TGTGCCAGCAGAGGGCCGGGGCACACAGATACGCAGTATTTT. This translates into CASRGPGHTDTQYF.

This chain joins TRBV28 and TRBJ1-2; perhaps TRBD1 as D (6 bases). The germline gives CDR1 MDHEN, CDR2 SYDVKM. V was cut by 5 bases and J by 4 bases, with 14 bases left in between. This CDR3 has 14 residues. DNA of the CDR3: TGTGCCAGCAGTACCGTGGACAGCCTCTATGGCTACACCTTC. It codes for CASSTVDSLYGYTF.

Many counts were recorded for this clone. The chain recombines TRBV11-3 with TRBJ2-5, with D unclear. The CDR3 is made up of 14 amino acids. Trimming took off 1 base at V and 3 bases at J, with 9 bases between the two ends. In germline, CDR1 is SGHNT, CDR2 YENEEA. The CDR3 here is CASSLGVREETQYF. CDR3 nucleotide sequence: TGTGCCAGCAGCTTAGGGGTTAGAGAAGAGACCCAGTACTTC.